A single sample gave rise to the 30 T cell receptor beta chains below, sequenced in a study of identical twins. TCRdb processed the 5' RACE reads anew with MiXCR; each CDR3 protein has one entry. The sample shows 400,000 or so distinct CDR3 sequences, 7% to 9.5% of them seen only once. Sequencing was done on a sample of naive T cells sorted from blood. These receptors were taken from a woman in her 50s in good health.

This clonotype was picked up a small number of times. V is TRBV12-3 or TRBV12-4 and J is TRBJ2-3; possible D gene TRBD2, 7 bases. This CDR3 is 17 amino acids long. Trimming left V 7 bases short and J 8 bases short, with 28 bases between. Written as DNA, the CDR3 is TGTGCCAGCATGCCGTCTCGGGGGCGGGAGAGCCTCGGTACGCAGTATTTT. It codes for CASMPSRGRESLGTQYF.

The gene calls are TRBV4-1 and TRBJ2-3; D is possibly TRBD1 (5 bases). Germline CDR1 and CDR2: MGHRA and YSYEKL. This CDR3 region has 12 residues. Trimming removed 8 bases from V and 5 bases from J, with 11 bases in between. CDR3 loop: CASGAREDTQYF. The CDR3 bases are TGCGCCAGCGGGGCTAGAGAAGATACGCAGTATTTT.

This clonotype was detected a few times. This chain uses TRBV5-1 with TRBJ1-5; D remains unclear. Trimming removed 5 bases at V and 2 bases at J, with 8 bases between. This CDR3 has 13 residues. The germline CDR1 and CDR2 sequences are SGHRS and YFSETQ. The CDR3 sequence: CASSRWGNQPQHF. CDR3 DNA: TGCGCCAGCAGTCGATGGGGCAATCAGCCCCAGCATTTT.

This clonotype turned up a few times. The chain joins TRBV5-1 to TRBJ2-1; 9 bases match TRBD2. Germline V gene data show CDR1 as SGHRS and CDR2 as YFSETQ. V was pared by 0 bases and J by 8 bases, with 6 bases of the junction left unmatched. The CDR3 covers 15 residues. CDR3 sequence reads: CASSLAASGADEQFF. Here the CDR3 DNA reads TGCGCCAGCAGCTTGGCGGCTAGCGGGGCCGATGAGCAGTTCTTC.

Many counts were recorded for this clonotype. This sequence joins TRBV12-3 or TRBV12-4 and TRBJ2-2; D not resolved. V gave up 6 bases and J gave up 5 bases, with 7 bases separating them. The CDR3 spans 12 residues. CDR3 in DNA: TGTGCCAGCAGCCGTTCAACCGGGGAGCTGTTTTTT. Its translation: CASSRSTGELFF.

The V gene is TRBV20-1, the J gene TRBJ1-5, with TRBD1 identical over 8 bases. The CDR3 is made up of 14 amino acids. After removal of 5 bases from V and 6 bases from J, the junction contained 9 bases not matched to a gene. The germline V gene has CDR1 DFQATT and CDR2 SNEGSKA (reference sequence). Here the CDR3 reads CSARIDRGPQPQHF. In DNA form, the CDR3 reads TGCAGTGCTCGTATCGACAGGGGTCCTCAGCCCCAGCATTTT.

This clonotype appeared a single time. The gene calls are TRBV6-1 and TRBJ2-7; 13 bases line up with TRBD2. Germline CDR1 is MNHNS and CDR2 is SASEGT. This CDR3 has 16 residues. The J segment lost 2 bases and the V segment lost 6 bases, leaving 7 bases of the junction unmatched. CDR3 protein: CASSGTSGVNPYEQYV. DNA for the CDR3: TGTGCCAGCAGCGGGACTAGCGGGGTGAACCCCTACGAGCAGTACGTC.

This chain connects TRBV20-1 to TRBJ2-4; D gene uncertain. The CDR3 sequence is 15 residues long. Trimming took off 3 bases at V and 0 bases at J, with 12 bases between the two ends. Germline CDR1 reads DFQATT; CDR2 reads SNEGSKA (reference sequence). The CDR3: CSARVHALAKNIQYF. The CDR3 DNA is TGCAGTGCTAGGGTGCATGCTTTAGCCAAAAACATTCAGTACTTC.

This chain joins TRBV29-1 and TRBJ2-1; 10 nucleotides align to TRBD2. The trim removed 4 bases at V and 13 bases at J, leaving 10 bases unmatched. CDR3 size: 13 residues. Looked up from germline, CDR1 is SQVTM and CDR2 is ANQGSEA. The CDR3: CSVATSGITDQFF. CDR3 sequence (DNA): TGCAGCGTTGCTACTAGCGGGATAACTGATCAGTTCTTC.

The J gene is TRBJ2-7, the V gene TRBV10-3; maybe TRBD2 (6 bases). Germline CDR1 is ENHRY and CDR2 is SYGVKD. CDR3 length: 12 amino acids. Deletions cut 9 bases from V and 2 bases from J, with 11 bases between. CDR3 sequence reads: CAIQAGTYEQYF. As DNA, the CDR3 is TGTGCCATTCAGGCGGGAACCTACGAGCAGTACTTC.

This clonotype has more than one count but fewer than ten. The rearrangement uses TRBV12-3 or TRBV12-4 and TRBJ2-1; unclear D gene. V lost 2 bases and J 3 bases, leaving 5 bases between the germline ends. The CDR3 is made up of 13 amino acids. This CDR3 reads CASSLTRYNEQFF. Written as DNA, the CDR3 is TGTGCCAGCAGTTTAACTCGCTACAATGAGCAGTTCTTC.

This clonotype was detected only a few times. The chain carries TRBV12-3 or TRBV12-4 and TRBJ1-1, with 10 bases lining up with TRBD1. This CDR3 has 15 residues. Losses at the gene ends were 7 bases for V and 4 bases for J; bases not matched to a gene: 9. The DNA for the CDR3 is TGTGCCAGCACAGAAGACAGGGGGCGGGGCACTGAAGCTTTCTTT. This gives the protein CASTEDRGRGTEAFF.

Ten or more counts support this clonotype. The chain employs TRBV27 and TRBJ2-7, with unresolved D. V dropped 4 bases and J dropped 4 bases, with 8 bases sitting between them. The CDR3 runs to 12 residues. Germline CDR1 and CDR2: MNHEY and SMNVEV (reference sequence). Written as DNA, the CDR3 is TGTGCCAGCAGTTCCCCTTCGTACGAGCAGTACTTC. Translation: CASSSPSYEQYF.

This clonotype was seen a handful of times. The rearrangement uses TRBV2 and TRBJ1-5; no firm D call. Looked up from germline, CDR1 is SNHLY and CDR2 is FYNNEI. The CDR3 totals 13 residues. The V gene lost 6 bases and the J gene lost 6 bases, with 12 bases spanning the gap. CDR3 nucleotides: TGTGCCAGCAGCTCCGACTTATTTCAGCCCCAGCATTTT. Protein sequence: CASSSDLFQPQHF.

This clonotype showed up just a few times. The rearrangement links TRBV24-1 to TRBJ2-1; weak D call: TRBD1 (5 bases). Deletions cut 1 base from V and 7 bases from J, with 7 bases between. This CDR3 spans 13 amino acids. The germline V gene has CDR1 KGHDR and CDR2 SFDVKD. The CDR3 spells CATSDLGVNEQFF. CDR3 sequence (DNA): TGTGCCACCAGTGATTTAGGGGTAAATGAGCAGTTCTTC.

This clonotype was observed a few times. The chain couples TRBV4-1 to TRBJ1-2; the D is unclear. Trimming left V 4 bases short and J 3 bases short, with 9 bases between. Germline CDR1 is MGHRA and CDR2 is YSYEKL. The CDR3 covers 13 residues. The CDR3 spells CASSRERDYGYTF. In DNA, the CDR3 is TGCGCCAGCAGCCGGGAGCGTGACTATGGCTACACCTTC.

The table lists this clonotype with a few counts. This chain links TRBV7-9 with TRBJ2-4; D might be TRBD1 (6 bases). CDR3 length: 15 amino acids. CDR1 SEHNR and CDR2 FQNEAQ come from the germline V gene (reference sequence). Between the trimmed V and J ends, which lost 7 bases and 1 base, there was a span of 14 bases. The CDR3 loop is CASTVQGNAKNIQYF. CDR3 in DNA: TGTGCCAGCACTGTACAGGGCAACGCCAAAAACATTCAGTACTTC.

The V and J genes are TRBV12-3 or TRBV12-4 and TRBJ2-7; 9 bases fit TRBD1. The CDR3 is 14 residues long. J gave up 5 bases and V 5 bases, and 7 bases lay outside the gene matches. CDR3 residues: CASSGGQGVNEQYF. The CDR3 bases are TGTGCCAGCAGTGGGGGACAGGGTGTCAACGAGCAGTACTTC.

J is TRBJ1-4 and V is TRBV20-1; D may be TRBD1 (5 bases). The germline CDR1 and CDR2 sequences are DFQATT and SNEGSKA (reference sequence). V was pared by 2 bases and J by 2 bases, with 9 bases between. This CDR3 has 14 amino acids. Here the CDR3 reads CSARSGKTNEKLFF. The CDR3 nucleotides read TGCAGTGCTAGATCAGGGAAGACTAATGAAAAACTGTTTTTT.

This clonotype appeared a few times. V gene TRBV11-2 combines with J gene TRBJ2-5; D gene ambiguous. The CDR3 is made up of 13 amino acids. Germline V gene data show CDR1 as SGHAT and CDR2 as FQNNGV. V was shortened by 3 bases and J by 2 bases, with 7 bases between the two germline ends. The DNA for the CDR3 is TGTGCCAGCAGCTTCGGCGTTCAAGAGACCCAGTACTTC. It yields the protein CASSFGVQETQYF. The full variable domain, with the rest looked up from reference TRBV11-2 and TRBJ2-5, is EAGVAQSPRYKIIEKRQSVAFWCNPISGHATLYWYQQILGQGPKLLIQFQNNGVVDDSQLPKDRFSAERLKGVDSTLKIQPAKLEDSAVYLCASSFGVQETQYFGPGTRLLVL.

This clonotype was seen at least ten times. This rearrangement joins TRBV20-1 to TRBJ2-1; D is perhaps TRBD2 (6 bases). CDR1 and CDR2 (germline): DFQATT, SNEGSKA (reference sequence). V shed 8 bases and J shed 4 bases, with 12 bases lying between them. The CDR3 has 12 amino acids. CDR3 sequence: CSTFGTYNEQFF. CDR3 DNA: TGCAGTACTTTCGGGACTTACAATGAGCAGTTCTTC.

V usage is TRBV5-6 and J usage is TRBJ2-1; 13 nucleotides match TRBD2. Germline V gives CDR1 SGHDT, CDR2 YYEEEE. V lost 3 bases, J lost 10 bases, and 7 bases stayed unmatched. The CDR3 is 15 amino acids. The CDR3 DNA follows: TGTGCCAGCAGCTCTGGACTAGCGGGAGTTTGGGAGCAGTTCTTC. This encodes CASSSGLAGVWEQFF. The variable domain in full, completed from reference TRBV5-6 and TRBJ2-1, reads DAGVTQSPTHLIKTRGQQVTLRCSPKSGHDTVSWYQQALGQGPQFIFQYYEEEERQRGNFPDRFSGHQFPNYSSELNVNALLLGDSALYLCASSSGLAGVWEQFFGPGTRLTVL.

The sample holds a few counts of this clonotype. V usage is TRBV5-4 and J usage is TRBJ2-6; D is uncertain. Trimming took 0 bases from V and 0 from J, leaving 7 bases between them. The CDR3 totals 16 residues. The germline V gene has CDR1 SGHNT and CDR2 YYREEE (reference sequence). For the CDR3, the DNA is TGTGCCAGCAGCTTGGGAGTAAGCTCTGGGGCCAACGTCCTGACTTTC. Its translation: CASSLGVSSGANVLTF.

This rearrangement joins TRBV11-3 to TRBJ2-3; TRBD2 matches 12 bases. CDR1 SGHNT and CDR2 YENEEA come from the germline V gene. Trimming removed 2 bases from V and 4 bases from J; junction bases left unmatched: 7. The CDR3 has 17 amino acids. CDR3 in amino acids: CASSLTLAGGIADTQYF. The CDR3 region has the DNA TGTGCCAGCAGCTTAACTCTAGCGGGAGGGATCGCAGATACGCAGTATTTT.

This clonotype came up many times. The chain has TRBV5-1 and TRBJ1-1; possibly TRBD1 for D (6 bases). Germline V gene data show CDR1 as SGHRS and CDR2 as YFSETQ. V was shortened by 4 bases and J by 0 bases, with 13 bases between the two germline ends. There are 15 residues in the CDR3. The CDR3 reads CASSPGQNMNTEAFF. CDR3 coding DNA: TGCGCCAGCAGCCCCGGACAGAACATGAACACTGAAGCTTTCTTT.

This clonotype was counted many times. The V call is TRBV12-3 or TRBV12-4, the J call TRBJ2-1, with TRBD2 matching over 11 bases. The V segment lost 3 bases and the J segment 6 bases; nucleotides outside the gene matches: 1. The CDR3 spans 14 residues. Here the CDR3 DNA reads TGTGCCAGCAGTTTTGGGACTAGCGGCAATGAGCAGTTCTTC. It specifies CASSFGTSGNEQFF.

This clonotype appeared a few times. CDR3 amino acids: CASSQWDSSHEQFF. The CDR3 DNA sequence: TGTGCCAGTAGTCAGTGGGACTCTAGCCATGAGCAGTTCTTC. This chain connects TRBV19 to TRBJ2-1; D perhaps matches TRBD2 (6 bases). This CDR3 contains 14 residues. Germline CDR1 reads LNHDA; CDR2 reads SQIVND (reference sequence). The V gene lost 5 bases and the J gene lost 8 bases, with 16 bases spanning the gap.

Many counts were recorded for this clonotype. The chain uses TRBV12-3 or TRBV12-4 and TRBJ2-2; D unclear. V lost 0 bases and J lost 7, with 15 bases in between. This CDR3 spans 16 amino acids. This CDR3 is CASSLALIPRLGELFF. Here the CDR3 DNA reads TGTGCCAGCAGTTTAGCGCTAATCCCTAGACTCGGGGAGCTGTTTTTT.

The chain is built from TRBV5-1 and TRBJ2-1; TRBD2 matches 13 bases. The CDR3 is 15 residues long. V lost 4 bases to trimming and J lost 7 bases; unmatched junction nucleotides: 5. From germline, CDR1 is SGHRS and CDR2 YFSETQ. CDR3 bases: TGCGCCAGCAGCACGGGACTAGCGGGAATAAATGAGCAGTTCTTC. Amino acids: CASSTGLAGINEQFF.

Many counts were recorded for this clonotype. This sequence joins TRBV6-2 or TRBV6-3 and TRBJ2-2; D gene unclear. Looked up from germline, CDR1 is MNHEY and CDR2 is SVGEGT. This CDR3 spans 14 amino acids. Trimming pared 6 bases from V and 1 base from J, leaving 9 bases between. CDR3 protein: CASRKSMNTGELFF. CDR3 in DNA: TGTGCCAGCAGGAAAAGCATGAACACCGGGGAGCTGTTTTTT.